This T cell receptor (beta chain) comes out of a study of shared clonotypes between healthy human individuals. At the level of the study: The plates for each donor numbered three CD4 naive, three CD4 memory, two CD8 naive and one CD8 memory. Points from the study as a whole: A small donor pool kept down the genetic and exposure-history diversity that was represented.

Assay used: immunoSEQ multiplex PCR; TCRdb lists only in-frame clones, some missing. Found here are some 1 million clones, around 75% of them singletons; the top ten hold nearly 1.5%. Regarding this clone: Its antigen is currently unknown.

The sequence derives from a man between 18 and 29 years old in good health. Sequencing used memory CD4+ T cells sorted from blood. Indicated subset: CD45RA-negative fraction.

This CDR3 is CAIKQQGAQNTGELFF. CDR3 nucleotide sequence: TGTGCCATCAAGCAACAGGGGGCGCAGAACACCGGGGAGCTGTTTTTT. The rearrangement joins TRBV10-3 to TRBJ2-2; TRBD1 aligns across 9 bases. This CDR3 has 16 residues. V shed 7 bases, J shed 1 base, and the junction held 7 bases outside the gene matches. Germline CDR1 and CDR2: ENHRY and SYGVKD.